The 28 T cell receptor beta chains reported below all come from one sample, sequenced in a study of OX40 agonist ivuxolimab in advanced cancers. Assay: immunoSEQ multiplex PCR; the TCRdb copy retains only in-frame clones and omits some. This sample yields tens of thousands of clones, of which roughly 84% are seen a single time; 6.5% belongs to the top ten. The input for sequencing was CD4+ or CD8+ T cells sorted from blood, taken in a trial of the OX40 agonist ivuxolimab. Receptors originate from an adult with an advanced solid tumor such as melanoma, head and neck, liver or kidney cancer.

The table lists this clone with a count of one. This chain links TRBV9 with TRBJ1-3; D not resolved. Germline loops: CDR1 SGDLS, CDR2 YYNGEE. CDR3 length: 18 amino acids. V was shortened by 4 bases and J by 2 bases, with 22 bases between the two germline ends. DNA of the CDR3: TGTGCCAGCAGCCCTCATTCCACGGGAGGACGGCCTGGAAACACCATATATTTT. Residues: CASSPHSTGGRPGNTIYF.

The rearrangement uses TRBV7-2 and TRBJ2-1; tentative D call: TRBD1 (5 bases). CDR3 length: 17 amino acids. The V and J ends lost 0 bases and 0 bases respectively, with 12 bases between them. CDR1 is SGHTA, CDR2 FQGNSA, per germline. CDR3 sequence: CASSLAFHDSSYNEQFF. CDR3 DNA: TGTGCCAGCAGCTTAGCGTTCCATGACAGCTCCTACAATGAGCAGTTCTTC.

The chain has TRBV2 and TRBJ1-2; TRBD1 aligns across 7 bases. Germline assignment: CDR1 SNHLY and CDR2 FYNNEI. The V and J ends lost 5 bases and 2 bases, in that order; junction bases with no gene match: 5. The CDR3 spans 14 residues. Here the CDR3 DNA reads TGTGCCAGCAGTCAGACGACAGGGAACTATGGCTACACCTTC. It encodes CASSQTTGNYGYTF.

This sequence joins TRBV18 and TRBJ1-5; the D is unclear. From germline, CDR1 is KGHSH and CDR2 LQKENI. V lost 6 bases, J lost 2 bases, and 11 bases lay in between. This CDR3 spans 14 amino acids. CDR3 sequence: CASSLQKGNQPQHF. The CDR3 DNA is TGTGCCAGCTCTCTCCAAAAGGGCAATCAGCCCCAGCATTTT.

This chain uses TRBV30 with TRBJ1-2; no firm D call. In germline, CDR1 is GTSNPN, CDR2 SVGIG (reference sequence). CDR3 size: 11 residues. Trimming removed 3 bases from V and 3 bases from J, with 5 bases in between. This CDR3 reads CAWRSYYGYTF. DNA of the CDR3: TGTGCCTGGAGAAGTTACTATGGCTACACCTTC.

The genes are TRBV18 and TRBJ1-2; 9 bases agree with TRBD1. The CDR3 runs 15 residues. J was trimmed by 4 bases and V by 2 bases; bases with no gene match: 5. CDR1 is KGHSH and CDR2 is LQKENI in the germline V gene. CDR3 loop: CASSPEQGAGYGYTF. The CDR3 DNA reads TGTGCCAGCTCACCAGAACAGGGGGCTGGCTATGGCTACACCTTC.

This rearrangement joins TRBV5-5 to TRBJ2-1; 8 bases align to TRBD1. CDR1 and CDR2 (germline): SGHKS, YYEKEE (reference sequence). CDR3 length: 17 amino acids. V lost 1 base and J lost 7; bases outside the gene matches: 13. The CDR3 sequence: CASSLLWGTGGWNEQFF. The CDR3 DNA is TGTGCCAGCAGCTTGTTGTGGGGTACAGGGGGATGGAATGAGCAGTTCTTC.

The V call is TRBV2, the J call TRBJ1-3, with D unresolved. Germline V lookup: CDR1 SNHLY, CDR2 FYNNEI. The CDR3 spans 13 residues. Trimming took off 7 bases at V and 2 bases at J, with 9 bases between the two ends. In DNA, the CDR3 is TGTGCCAGCACGGGCAGTCCTGGAAACACCATATATTTT. Its protein is CASTGSPGNTIYF.

The gene calls are TRBV7-6 and TRBJ2-6; D may be TRBD1 or TRBD2 (5 bases each). The CDR3 totals 17 residues. The ends were cut back, 5 bases at V and 2 bases at J, with 16 bases in the middle. The germline gives CDR1 SGHVS, CDR2 FNYEAQ. CDR3 region: CASSPLYKGPGANVLTF. The CDR3 DNA follows: TGTGCCAGCAGCCCACTTTACAAGGGACCTGGGGCCAACGTCCTGACTTTC.

The gene calls are TRBV13 and TRBJ1-5; 7 bases map to TRBD1. The CDR3 has 14 residues. CDR1 is PRHDT and CDR2 is FYEKMQ in the germline V gene (reference sequence). Unmatched junction bases numbered 4, after V lost 5 bases and J lost 3 bases. Here the CDR3 reads CASSEGQSNQPQHF. The DNA for the CDR3 is TGTGCCAGCAGCGAGGGACAGTCCAATCAGCCCCAGCATTTT.

As DNA, the CDR3 is TGTGCCAGCAGCCCAAGGATTACGGGAAGAAACAATGAGCAGTTCTTC. Its translation: CASSPRITGRNNEQFF. The chain carries TRBV7-2 and TRBJ2-1; weak D call: TRBD2 (5 bases). Germline V CDR1 and CDR2: SGHTA, FQGNSA. V was pared by 5 bases and J by 5 bases, with 19 bases between. The CDR3 contains 16 residues.

The gene calls are TRBV2 and TRBJ1-3; the D is unclear. The length of the CDR3 is 15 residues. Germline V gene sequence: CDR1 SNHLY, CDR2 FYNNEI. The V end was cut by 6 bases, the J end by 0 bases, with 12 bases between. Here the CDR3 reads CASRSLDLSGNTIYF. DNA for the CDR3: TGTGCCAGCAGGTCCCTGGATCTCTCTGGAAACACCATATATTTT.

The V and J genes are TRBV10-2 and TRBJ1-2; 8 bases are a match to TRBD1. With V trimmed by 6 bases and J by 4 bases, 4 bases remained unmatched. CDR1 and CDR2 from the germline V gene are WSHSY and SAAADI. The CDR3 covers 13 residues. CDR3 bases: TGCGCCAGCAGACCAGGGGGCGGCTATGGCTACACCTTC. It translates to CASRPGGGYGYTF.

The rearrangement joins TRBV6-6 to TRBJ2-7; D is ambiguous. The CDR3 loop spans 14 amino acids. Trimming pared 0 bases from V and 0 bases from J, leaving 6 bases between. Germline assignment: CDR1 MNHNY and CDR2 SVGAGI (reference sequence). This CDR3 is CASSYSDDSYEQYF. CDR3 bases: TGTGCCAGCAGTTACTCGGATGACTCCTACGAGCAGTACTTC.

The rearrangement joins TRBV11-1 to TRBJ2-1; no reliable D call. CDR1 and CDR2 (germline): SGHAT, FQDESV (reference sequence). This CDR3 is 13 amino acids long. Trimming took off 5 bases at V and 1 base at J, with 6 bases between the two ends. The CDR3 DNA is TGTGCCAGCAGCCCATCATCCTACAATGAGCAGTTCTTC. As protein: CASSPSSYNEQFF.

The chain joins TRBV6-4 to TRBJ1-1; D not certain. CDR1 and CDR2 from the germline V gene are MRHNA and SNTAGT. The CDR3 is 13 residues long. Trimming stripped 4 bases from V and 1 base from J, with 7 bases between. CDR3 coding DNA: TGTGCCAGCAGTGCGCAGGCGAACACTGAAGCTTTCTTT. Its protein product is CASSAQANTEAFF.

The chain uses TRBV7-3 and TRBJ2-1; 8 bases match TRBD2. Germline lookup yields CDR1 SGHTA and CDR2 FQGTGA. The CDR3 is 15 amino acids. V gave up 4 bases and J gave up 9 bases; unmatched junction bases: 11. The CDR3 DNA reads TGTGCCAGCAGCTCCGACGTTATCGGGAGGGGTGAGCAGTTCTTC. As protein: CASSSDVIGRGEQFF.

This chain uses TRBV6-4 with TRBJ1-5, with D tentatively TRBD1 (5 bases). Trimming left V 0 bases short and J 1 base short, with 19 bases between. CDR3 size: 19 residues. Germline V gives CDR1 MRHNA, CDR2 SNTAGT. CDR3: CASSDSPNRGHGSNQPQHF. In nucleotides, the CDR3 is TGTGCCAGCAGTGACTCCCCCAATCGGGGCCACGGGAGCAATCAGCCCCAGCATTTT.

The chain employs TRBV5-4 and TRBJ2-7; 9 nucleotides agree with TRBD1. This CDR3 is built from 16 residues. V lost 3 bases to trimming and J lost 3 bases; unmatched junction nucleotides: 10. Germline CDR1 and CDR2: SGHNT and YYREEE (reference sequence). The DNA of the CDR3 is TGTGCCAGCAGCTGGGGGGTAGGGACAGGGCGCTACGAGCAGTACTTC. It codes for CASSWGVGTGRYEQYF.

The chain links TRBV30 to TRBJ1-5, with 8 bases that match TRBD1. The V gene's germline CDR1 is GTSNPN and CDR2 SVGIG (reference sequence). The CDR3 totals 14 residues. J was trimmed by 7 bases and V by 0 bases; bases with no gene match: 5. CDR3 DNA: TGTGCCTGGAGTGTACAGGGGGGCAGGCAGCCCCAGCATTTT. Translating gives CAWSVQGGRQPQHF.

The rearrangement links TRBV19 to TRBJ2-7; 11 bases fit TRBD2. The CDR3 is 15 amino acids. The germline gives CDR1 LNHDA, CDR2 SQIVND (reference sequence). Trimming removed 6 bases from V and 1 base from J; junction bases left unmatched: 5. DNA for the CDR3: TGTGCCAGTAGCCCCGGGACTAGCGGTTCCTACGAGCAGTACTTC. Translating it yields CASSPGTSGSYEQYF. Drawing the rest from reference TRBV19 and TRBJ2-7, the complete variable domain is DGGITQSPKYLFRKEGQNVTLSCEQNLNHDAMYWYRQDPGQGLRLIYYSQIVNDFQKGDIAEGYSVSREKKESFPLTVTSAQKNPTAFYLCASSPGTSGSYEQYFGPGTRLTVT.

The J gene is TRBJ2-5, the V gene TRBV7-2, with D perhaps TRBD1 (6 bases). In germline, CDR1 is SGHTA, CDR2 FQGNSA. The CDR3 covers 14 residues. V shed 5 bases and J shed 1 base, with 11 bases lying between them. CDR3 sequence: CASSRDRSQETQYF. In DNA form, the CDR3 reads TGTGCCAGCAGCAGAGACAGGAGCCAAGAGACCCAGTACTTC.

This clone was found a few times. The chain combines TRBV5-1 with TRBJ2-1; 10 nucleotides agree with TRBD1. The J segment lost 9 bases and the V segment lost 2 bases, leaving 8 bases of the junction unmatched. CDR3 length equals 15 residues. Germline V gene sequence: CDR1 SGHRS, CDR2 YFSETQ. The DNA of the CDR3 is TGCGCCAGCAGCTTCCGGGACAGGGGACTGGGTGAGCAGTTCTTC. Its translation: CASSFRDRGLGEQFF.

The chain carries TRBV6-5 and TRBJ1-5; 7 nucleotides match TRBD1. The CDR3 is made up of 15 amino acids. CDR1 MNHEY and CDR2 SVGAGI come from the germline V gene. V shed 7 bases and J 6 bases; nucleotides not matched to a gene: 12. The CDR3 DNA sequence: TGTGCCAGCACCCTAGGGACAGCCTCGGGTCAGCCCCAGCATTTT. Encoded protein: CASTLGTASGQPQHF.

This chain connects TRBV2 to TRBJ2-4; TRBD2 aligns across 8 bases. The CDR3 extends over 14 amino acids. Germline values: CDR1 SNHLY, CDR2 FYNNEI. With V trimmed by 4 bases and J by 6 bases, 5 bases remained unmatched. The CDR3 nucleotides are TGTGCCAGCAGTGGGGTTAGCGGGGTAAACATTCAGTACTTC. This sequence encodes CASSGVSGVNIQYF.

About this clone itself: Other DNA sequences within the sample encode an identical CDR3. The chain recombines TRBV7-2 with TRBJ1-1; D is unresolved. Looked up from germline, CDR1 is SGHTA and CDR2 is FQGNSA. V was trimmed by 1 base and J by 1 base, leaving 7 bases between them. This CDR3 contains 14 residues. CDR3 in DNA: TGTGCCAGCAGCTTAGGAGGAGGGAACACTGAAGCTTTCTTT. It yields the protein CASSLGGGNTEAFF.

The sample holds one count of this clone. The J gene is TRBJ1-5, the V gene TRBV18; D gene uncertain. The CDR3 consists of 13 residues. Deletions cut 6 bases from V and 7 bases from J, with 13 bases between. Germline V gene data show CDR1 as KGHSH and CDR2 as LQKENI. CDR3 DNA: TGTGCCAGCTCCGCCAAACAAGGGCAGCCCCAGCATTTT. Translation: CASSAKQGQPQHF. The variable domain in full, with the rest retrieved from reference TRBV18 and TRBJ1-5, is NAGVMQNPRHLVRRRGQEARLRCSPMKGHSHVYWYRQLPEEGLKFMVYLQKENIIDESGMPKERFSAEFPKEGPSILRIQQVVRGDSAAYFCASSAKQGQPQHFGDGTRLSIL.

The V gene is TRBV18, the J gene TRBJ1-1, with D uncertain. Germline-derived CDR1 and CDR2 are KGHSH and LQKENI. The CDR3 covers 12 residues. The V end was cut by 5 bases, the J end by 1 base, with 5 bases between. CDR3 coding DNA: TGTGCCAGCTCAAAAGGGAACACTGAAGCTTTCTTT. Protein sequence: CASSKGNTEAFF.